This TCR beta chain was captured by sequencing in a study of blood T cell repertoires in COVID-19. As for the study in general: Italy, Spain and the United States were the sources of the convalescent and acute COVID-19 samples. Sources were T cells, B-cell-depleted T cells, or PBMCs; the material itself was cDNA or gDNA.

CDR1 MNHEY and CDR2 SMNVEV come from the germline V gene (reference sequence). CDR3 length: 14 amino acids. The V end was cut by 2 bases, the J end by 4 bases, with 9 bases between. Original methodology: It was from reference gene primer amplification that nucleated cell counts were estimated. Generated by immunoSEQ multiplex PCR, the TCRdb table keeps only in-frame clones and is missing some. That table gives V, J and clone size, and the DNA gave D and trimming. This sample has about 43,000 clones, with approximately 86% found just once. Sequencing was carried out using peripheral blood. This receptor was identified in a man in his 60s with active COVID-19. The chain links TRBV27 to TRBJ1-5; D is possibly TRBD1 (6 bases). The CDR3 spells CASSLRTENQPQHF. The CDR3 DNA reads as TGTGCCAGCAGTTTAAGGACAGAAAATCAGCCCCAGCATTTT.